This is a list of T cell receptor beta chains from one sample in a study of T cell repertoires in cytomegalovirus infection. TCRdb reprocessed the reads via MiXCR and lists one record per CDR3 protein. The data show over 50,000 distinct CDR3 sequences, with 20% to 25% seen just once and 73% held by the top ten. No cognate antigen is known for these TCRs. This specimen was CD8+ T cells from cultured PBMCs, taken from culture after CMV antigen stimulation. All receptors come from a human donor in good health (CMV status not recorded). Some clones in this sample may be carry-over from other donors' samples. Both conserved end residues are part of each CDR3.

CASSQAPTSGGAIDTQYF	TRBJ2-3	TRBV4-3
CASSLDSPLYEQYF	TRBJ2-7	TRBV7-9
CASGKEANQPQHF	TRBJ1-5	TRBV7-2
CASSLSRQGGEQYF	TRBJ2-7	TRBV7-2
CASSFSGQGKRQPQHF	TRBJ1-5	TRBV7-6
CATSDQRQGYNEQFF	TRBJ2-1	TRBV24-1
CSVVRPANYGYTF	TRBJ1-2	TRBV29-1
CASTLGNEQFF	TRBJ2-1	TRBV28
CASSGREAGELFF	TRBJ2-2	TRBV6-1
CASSQDINAGLMNTEAFF	TRBJ1-1	TRBV4-3
CSVSGAGTDTQYF	TRBJ2-3	TRBV29-1
CASSHHREGDPEAFF	TRBJ1-1	TRBV7-6
CASSSGTVDSPLHF	TRBJ1-6	TRBV7-9
CASSRPPDSHRDSPLHF	TRBJ1-6	TRBV6-2/TRBV6-3
CASSIEGDSNYGYTF	TRBJ1-2	TRBV12-3/TRBV12-4
CASSKRGQGSYGYTF	TRBJ1-2	TRBV5-6
CASSELGGGYTDTQYF	TRBJ2-3	TRBV6-1
CASSSMGFNQPQHF	TRBJ1-5	TRBV7-9
CASRTRLNQPQHF	TRBJ1-5	TRBV19
CASSLGRRGLGYGYTF	TRBJ1-2	TRBV5-6
CASSPDSMNTEAFF	TRBJ1-1	TRBV7-6
CAIGGVDRIYF	TRBJ2-7	TRBV10-3
CASSARDRQESQETQYF	TRBJ2-5	TRBV13
CASSTGETGGMNTEAFF	TRBJ1-1	TRBV5-5
CASSQHGQEQYF	TRBJ2-7	TRBV7-6
CASSLDPQGRLSYEQYF	TRBJ2-7	TRBV11-2
CASSPFAGGNQPQHF	TRBJ1-5	TRBV4-1
CASSGPGGSEAFF	TRBJ1-1	TRBV9
CSARDLARSSYEQYF	TRBJ2-7	TRBV20-1
CASSPSQGVVGELFF	TRBJ2-2	TRBV4-3
CASSQASGNEQYF	TRBJ2-7	TRBV4-1
CASSGHSEGSSEYSNQPQHF	TRBJ1-5	TRBV28
CASSYRDRVPDTQYF	TRBJ2-3	TRBV7-2
CASYWGTEQFF	TRBJ2-1	TRBV27
CSAKVTTSSHVSYNEQFF	TRBJ2-1	TRBV20-1
CASSPGGPSTDTQYF	TRBJ2-3	TRBV7-6
CASSLFPGTYEQYF	TRBJ2-7	TRBV7-3
CASSQSRGSTNEKLFF	TRBJ1-4	TRBV4-1
CASSPLAGTNEELFF	TRBJ2-2	TRBV27
CASSLIIGGGELFF	TRBJ2-2	TRBV27
CAMWDANTGELFF	TRBJ2-2	TRBV7-2